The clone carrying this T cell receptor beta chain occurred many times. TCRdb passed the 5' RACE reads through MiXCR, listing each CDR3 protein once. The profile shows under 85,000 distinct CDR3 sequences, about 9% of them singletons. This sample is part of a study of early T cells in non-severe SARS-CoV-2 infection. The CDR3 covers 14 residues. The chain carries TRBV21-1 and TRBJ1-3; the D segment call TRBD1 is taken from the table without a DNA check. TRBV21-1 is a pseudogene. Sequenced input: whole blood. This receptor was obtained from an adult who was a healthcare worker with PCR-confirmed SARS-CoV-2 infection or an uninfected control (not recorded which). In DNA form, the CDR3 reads TGTGCCAGCAGCAAGAACCCGCCCGAAAACACCATATATTTT. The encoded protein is CASSKNPPENTIYF.